The 12 T cell receptor beta chains listed next were all sequenced from one sample in a study of metastatic and nonmetastatic thyroid tumors. Not a single patient had been given any form of treatment at any point before undergoing thyroid surgery. With MiXCR, TCRdb called clones anew from the PCR reads. The table has 4,000 or so clones, 30% to 35% seen once; the top ten hold more than 15%. The sequenced material came from adjacent normal tissue. The origin of the receptors is a female donor with papillary thyroid cancer or a benign thyroid nodule (not recorded which). Some clones in this sample may be carry-over from other donors' samples.

This clone has just a few counts. Different DNA sequences within this sample yield the same CDR3. This sequence joins TRBV6-1 and TRBJ2-7; D may match TRBD1 or TRBD2 (6 bases each). V lost 2 bases and J 6 bases, leaving 14 bases between the germline ends. The CDR3 runs to 14 residues. Germline assignment: CDR1 MNHNS and CDR2 SASEGT. CDR3 protein: CASSEWGARLEQYF. The CDR3 nucleotides read TGTGCCAGCAGTGAATGGGGGGCGCGTCTCGAGCAGTACTTC.

A few counts support this clone. The chain recombines TRBV6-2 or TRBV6-3 with TRBJ1-5, with 8 bases that match TRBD1. The CDR3 is 13 amino acids. Unmatched junction bases numbered 4, after V lost 6 bases and J lost 6 bases. Germline CDR1 and CDR2: MNHEY and SVGEGT. The CDR3 DNA is TGTGCCAGCAGCAGCGACAGGGGTCAGCCCCAGCATTTT. Translated: CASSSDRGQPQHF.

This clone is labeled as medium-sized. The chain combines TRBV19 with TRBJ1-4; D is uncertain. Germline V gives CDR1 LNHDA, CDR2 SQIVND (reference sequence). The V end was cut by 3 bases, the J end by 7 bases, with 12 bases between. The CDR3 runs to 14 residues. This CDR3 reads CASSIARLGEKLFF. CDR3 DNA sequence: TGTGCCAGTAGTATTGCAAGGCTGGGTGAAAAACTGTTTTTT.

V gene TRBV19 combines with J gene TRBJ2-3; D is undetermined. Trimming took 1 base from V and 1 from J, leaving 15 bases between them. Per the germline V gene, CDR1 is LNHDA and CDR2 is SQIVND (reference sequence). CDR3 size: 17 residues. CDR3 DNA: TGTGCCAGTAGTATAGTCCCCGGAATATACCGCACAGATACGCAGTATTTT. It translates to CASSIVPGIYRTDTQYF.

This clone appeared a few times. The DNA of the CDR3 is TGTGCCAGCAGTTTAAGGTCGACTGAAGCGGGGATCCAGTACTTC. Translated: CASSLRSTEAGIQYF. The rearrangement uses TRBV12-3 or TRBV12-4 and TRBJ2-5; 7 bases are a match to TRBD2. Trimming removed 2 bases from V and 10 bases from J; junction bases left unmatched: 13. This CDR3 contains 15 residues.

In this sample, this clone turned up a few times. This chain joins TRBV27 and TRBJ2-5; 10 bases are a match to TRBD2. This CDR3 has 16 amino acids. Trimming at V came to 3 bases and at J to 6 bases, leaving 10 bases not matched to a gene. Germline V gene data show CDR1 as MNHEY and CDR2 as SMNVEV (reference sequence). CDR3 sequence: CASSLAAGGNPQTQYF. The CDR3 DNA reads as TGTGCCAGCAGTTTGGCAGCGGGAGGGAACCCACAGACCCAGTACTTC.

This clone was seen a handful of times. The chain uses TRBV28 and TRBJ2-7; D gene uncertain. Germline V gives CDR1 MDHEN, CDR2 SYDVKM. The ends were cut back, 7 bases at V and 1 base at J, with 11 bases in the middle. This CDR3 is 13 amino acids long. The CDR3 nucleotides read TGTGCCAGCAAGTTCCCCCGGTCCTACGAGCAGTACTTC. Translation: CASKFPRSYEQYF.

This clone was detected a few times. V gene TRBV6-2 or TRBV6-3 combines with J gene TRBJ2-7; a possible D gene is TRBD2 (6 bases). The germline CDR1 and CDR2 sequences are MNHEY and SVGEGT. This CDR3 spans 16 amino acids. V was shortened by 0 bases and J by 3 bases, with 15 bases between the two germline ends. As DNA, the CDR3 is TGTGCCAGCAGTTACTCGATGCGGGACGGGGACTACGAGCAGTACTTC. This sequence encodes CASSYSMRDGDYEQYF.

This rearrangement joins TRBV10-2 to TRBJ1-5; D not resolved. CDR3 size: 17 residues. Looked up from germline, CDR1 is WSHSY and CDR2 is SAAADI. Trimming stripped 7 bases from V and 4 bases from J, with 23 bases between. The chain's CDR3 is CASTPREGRGLNQPQHF. For the CDR3, the DNA is TGCGCCAGCACCCCGAGGGAAGGGAGAGGCTTAAATCAGCCCCAGCATTTT.

CDR3 amino acids: CSASPPYEQYF. The CDR3 nucleotides are TGCAGTGCTAGCCCACCCTACGAGCAGTACTTC. The chain employs TRBV20-1 and TRBJ2-7; D remains unclear. V lost 3 bases and J 2 bases, leaving 5 bases between the germline ends. The CDR3 length is 11 residues. Germline assignment: CDR1 DFQATT and CDR2 SNEGSKA (reference sequence).

This clone occurred a few times. The V gene is TRBV12-3 or TRBV12-4, the J gene TRBJ2-7, with 8 bases fitting TRBD1. V trimming: 3 bases; J trimming: 2 bases; junction bases outside the gene matches: 3. The CDR3 covers 14 residues. The CDR3 nucleotides read TGTGCCAGCAGTTTGGCGACAGGGGCCTACGAGCAGTACTTC. As protein: CASSLATGAYEQYF.

About this clone: The junction departs from germline at one end; a sequencing error may be responsible. The V call is TRBV6-4, the J call TRBJ1-2; D is ambiguous. This CDR3 has 13 amino acids. The V gene's germline CDR1 is MRHNA and CDR2 SNTAGT. The CDR3 loop is CSSRDRKNYGYTF. The CDR3 DNA is TGTTCCAGCAGAGACCGGAAAAACTATGGCTACACCTTC.